This TCR beta chain stems from a study of blood T cell repertoires in COVID-19. Study in general: Both acute and convalescent COVID-19 samples were obtained from the United States, Italy and Spain.

This clone has just a few counts. CDR1 LNHDA and CDR2 SQIVND come from the germline V gene (reference sequence). This CDR3 is built from 16 residues. V lost 3 bases to trimming and J lost 2 bases; unmatched junction nucleotides: 5. Study processing details: Researchers report that nucleated cell counts were estimated from reference gene primer amplification. Assay: immunoSEQ multiplex PCR; the TCRdb copy retains only in-frame clones and omits some. V, J and clone size are those of that table, while D and trimming were read from the DNA. The table has about 320,000 clones, approximately 81% seen once. Participants had their cohort set by participant-reported clinical history.

The chain joins TRBV19 to TRBJ2-1; 9 bases fit TRBD2. This clonotype originated in a woman in her 30s who had been exposed to COVID-19. Sequenced: PBMCs or T cells enriched from blood (not recorded which). CDR3 DNA sequence: TGTGCCAGTAGTATTGCGGCGGGGGGGCCCTACAATGAGCAGTTCTTC. This sequence encodes CASSIAAGGPYNEQFF.